The entry that follows covers one T cell receptor beta chain sequence. Treatment of any kind had been given to no patient before thyroid surgery. The sample originates from a study of metastatic and nonmetastatic thyroid tumors. From germline, CDR1 is SGHNT and CDR2 YYREEE (reference sequence). V gave up 3 bases and J gave up 5 bases; unmatched junction bases: 5. The CDR3 spans 14 residues. MiXCR reprocessed the PCR reads for TCRdb. The table lists 25,000 to 40,000 clones, approximately 20% of them singletons. The chain combines TRBV5-4 with TRBJ1-2, with 9 bases aligning to TRBD1. Sequenced input: blood. This TCR came from a female donor with papillary thyroid cancer or a benign thyroid nodule (not recorded which). Some clones in this sample may be carry-over from other donors' samples. The chain's CDR3 is CASSWETGGYGYTF. The CDR3 DNA is TGTGCCAGCAGCTGGGAGACAGGGGGATATGGCTACACCTTC.